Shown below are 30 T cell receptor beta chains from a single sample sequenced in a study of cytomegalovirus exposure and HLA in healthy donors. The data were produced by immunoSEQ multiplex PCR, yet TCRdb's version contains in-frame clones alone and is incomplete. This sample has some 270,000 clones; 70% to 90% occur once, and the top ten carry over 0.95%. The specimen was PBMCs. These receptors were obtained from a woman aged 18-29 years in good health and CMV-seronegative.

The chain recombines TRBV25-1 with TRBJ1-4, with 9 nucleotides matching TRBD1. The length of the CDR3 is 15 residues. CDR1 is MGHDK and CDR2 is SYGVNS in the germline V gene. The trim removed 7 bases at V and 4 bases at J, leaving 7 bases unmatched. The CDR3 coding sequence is TGTGCCAGCACCCGGGACAGGGTTGGTAATGAAAAACTGTTTTTT. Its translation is CASTRDRVGNEKLFF.

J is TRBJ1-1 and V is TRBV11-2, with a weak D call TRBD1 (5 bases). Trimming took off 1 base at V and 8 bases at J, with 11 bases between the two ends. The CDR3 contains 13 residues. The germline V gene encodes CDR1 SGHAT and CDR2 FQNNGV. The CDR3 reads CASSLVRAGEAFF. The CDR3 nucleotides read TGTGCCAGCAGCTTAGTTAGGGCAGGGGAAGCTTTCTTT.

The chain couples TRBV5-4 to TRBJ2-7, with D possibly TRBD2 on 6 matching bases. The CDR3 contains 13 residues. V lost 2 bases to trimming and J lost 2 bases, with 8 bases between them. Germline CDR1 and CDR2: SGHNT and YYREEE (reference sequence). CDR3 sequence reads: CASSFSGTYEQYF. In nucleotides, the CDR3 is TGTGCCAGCAGCTTTAGCGGAACCTACGAGCAGTACTTC.

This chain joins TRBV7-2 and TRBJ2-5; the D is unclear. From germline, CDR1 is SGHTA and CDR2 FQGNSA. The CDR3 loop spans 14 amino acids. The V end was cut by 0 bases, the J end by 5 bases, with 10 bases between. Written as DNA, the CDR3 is TGTGCCAGCAGCTTAGCGGCTGTATCGGAGACCCAGTACTTC. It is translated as CASSLAAVSETQYF. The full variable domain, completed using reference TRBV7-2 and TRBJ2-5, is GAGVSQSPSNKVTEKGKDVELRCDPISGHTALYWYRQSLGQGLEFLIYFQGNSAPDKSGLPSDRFSAERTGGSVSTLTIQRTQQEDSAVYLCASSLAAVSETQYFGPGTRLLVL.

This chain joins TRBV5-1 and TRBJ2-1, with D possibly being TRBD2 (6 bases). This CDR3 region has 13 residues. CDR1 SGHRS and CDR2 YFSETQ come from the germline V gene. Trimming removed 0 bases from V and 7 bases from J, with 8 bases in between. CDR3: CASSLVGGNEQFF. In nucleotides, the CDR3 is TGCGCCAGCAGCTTGGTCGGGGGTAATGAGCAGTTCTTC.

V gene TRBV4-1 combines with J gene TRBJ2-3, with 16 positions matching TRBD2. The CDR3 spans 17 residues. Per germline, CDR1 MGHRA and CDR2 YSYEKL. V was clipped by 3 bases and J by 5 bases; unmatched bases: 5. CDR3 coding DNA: TGCGCCAGCAGCCAGGGACTAGCGGGAGGGCCGGTAGATACGCAGTATTTT. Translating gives CASSQGLAGGPVDTQYF.

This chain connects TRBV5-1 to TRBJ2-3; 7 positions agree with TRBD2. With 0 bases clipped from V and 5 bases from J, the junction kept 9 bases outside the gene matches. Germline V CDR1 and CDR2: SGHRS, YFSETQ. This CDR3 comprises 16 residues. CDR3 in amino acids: CASSLAGGSSGDTQYF. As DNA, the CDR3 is TGCGCCAGCAGCTTGGCTGGCGGGAGCTCGGGAGATACGCAGTATTTT. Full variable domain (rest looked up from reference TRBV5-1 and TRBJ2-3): KAGVTQTPRYLIKTRGQQVTLSCSPISGHRSVSWYQQTPGQGLQFLFEYFSETQRNKGNFPGRFSGRQFSNSRSEMNVSTLELGDSALYLCASSLAGGSSGDTQYFGPGTRLTVL.

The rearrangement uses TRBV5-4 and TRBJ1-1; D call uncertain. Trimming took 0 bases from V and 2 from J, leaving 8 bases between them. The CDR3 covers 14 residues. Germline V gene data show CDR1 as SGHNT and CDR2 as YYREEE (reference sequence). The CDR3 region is CASSLAQKNTEAFF. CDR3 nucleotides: TGTGCCAGCAGCTTGGCACAGAAAAACACTGAAGCTTTCTTT.

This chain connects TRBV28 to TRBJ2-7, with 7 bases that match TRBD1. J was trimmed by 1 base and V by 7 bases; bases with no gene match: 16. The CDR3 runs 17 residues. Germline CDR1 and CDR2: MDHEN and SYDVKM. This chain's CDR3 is CASIPPYHRGKSYEQYF. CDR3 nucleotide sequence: TGTGCCAGCATCCCCCCATACCACAGGGGTAAATCCTACGAGCAGTACTTC.

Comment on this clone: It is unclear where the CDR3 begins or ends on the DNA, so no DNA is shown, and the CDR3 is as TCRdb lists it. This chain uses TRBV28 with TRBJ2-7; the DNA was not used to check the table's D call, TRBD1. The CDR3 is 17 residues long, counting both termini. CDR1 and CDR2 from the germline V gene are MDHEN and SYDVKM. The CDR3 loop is CASSSSGQGGTAYEQYF.

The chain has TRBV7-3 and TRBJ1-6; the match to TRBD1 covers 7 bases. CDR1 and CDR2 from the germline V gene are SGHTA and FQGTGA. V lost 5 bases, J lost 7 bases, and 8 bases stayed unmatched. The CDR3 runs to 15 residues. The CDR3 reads CASSEQGLTNSPLHF. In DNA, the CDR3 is TGTGCCAGCAGCGAACAGGGGCTGACCAATTCACCCCTCCACTTT.

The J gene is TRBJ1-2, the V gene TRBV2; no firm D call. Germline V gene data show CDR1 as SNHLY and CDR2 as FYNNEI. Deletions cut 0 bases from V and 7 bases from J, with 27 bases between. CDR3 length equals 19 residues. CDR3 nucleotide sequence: TGTGCCAGCAGTGAAGCGAGGGAATTGGCCCTTGGGCCCTTGGGTGGCTACACCTTC. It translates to CASSEARELALGPLGGYTF. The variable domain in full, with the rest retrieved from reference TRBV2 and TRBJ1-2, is EPEVTQTPSHQVTQMGQEVILRCVPISNHLYFYWYRQILGQKVEFLVSFYNNEISEKSEIFDDQFSVERPDGSNFTLKIRSTKLEDSAMYFCASSEARELALGPLGGYTFGSGTRLTVV.

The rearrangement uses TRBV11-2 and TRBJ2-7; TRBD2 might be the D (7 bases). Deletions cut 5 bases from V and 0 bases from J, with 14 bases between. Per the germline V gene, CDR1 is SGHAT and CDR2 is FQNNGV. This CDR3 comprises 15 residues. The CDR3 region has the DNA TGTGCCAGCAGCGCTCGGCGGGGGCGCTCCTACGAGCAGTACTTC. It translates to CASSARRGRSYEQYF.

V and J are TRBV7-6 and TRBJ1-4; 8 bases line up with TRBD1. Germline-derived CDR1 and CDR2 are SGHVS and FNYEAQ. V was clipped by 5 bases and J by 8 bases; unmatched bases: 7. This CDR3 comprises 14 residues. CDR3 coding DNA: TGTGCCAGCAGCCCCTGGACAGGGAACGAAAAACTGTTTTTT. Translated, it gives CASSPWTGNEKLFF.

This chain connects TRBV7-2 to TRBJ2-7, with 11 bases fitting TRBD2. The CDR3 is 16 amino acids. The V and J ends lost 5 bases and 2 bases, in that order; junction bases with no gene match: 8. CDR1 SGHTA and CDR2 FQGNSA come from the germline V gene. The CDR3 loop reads CASSTQTSGAPYEQYF. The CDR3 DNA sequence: TGTGCCAGCAGCACACAGACTAGCGGGGCCCCCTACGAGCAGTACTTC.

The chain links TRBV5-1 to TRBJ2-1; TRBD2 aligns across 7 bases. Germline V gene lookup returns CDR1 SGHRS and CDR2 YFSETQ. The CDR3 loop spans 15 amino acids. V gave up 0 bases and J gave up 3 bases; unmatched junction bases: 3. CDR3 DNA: TGCGCCAGCAGCTTGGAGGCGGGAGACTACAATGAGCAGTTCTTC. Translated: CASSLEAGDYNEQFF.

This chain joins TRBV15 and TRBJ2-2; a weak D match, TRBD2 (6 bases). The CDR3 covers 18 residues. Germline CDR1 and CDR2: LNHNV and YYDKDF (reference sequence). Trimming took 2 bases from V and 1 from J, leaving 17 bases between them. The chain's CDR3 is CATSRLPGEAGNTGELFF. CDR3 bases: TGTGCCACCAGCAGACTCCCTGGGGAGGCGGGGAACACCGGGGAGCTGTTTTTT.

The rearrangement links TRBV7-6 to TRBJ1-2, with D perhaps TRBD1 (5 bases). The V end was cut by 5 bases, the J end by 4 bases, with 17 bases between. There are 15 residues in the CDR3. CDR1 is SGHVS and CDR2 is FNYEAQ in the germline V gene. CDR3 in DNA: TGTGCCAGCAGCCCTCGTCCCTCCGGGGGCTATGGCTACACCTTC. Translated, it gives CASSPRPSGGYGYTF. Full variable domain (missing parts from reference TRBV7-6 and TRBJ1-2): GAGVSQSPRYKVTKRGQDVALRCDPISGHVSLYWYRQALGQGPEFLTYFNYEAQQDKSGLPNDRFSAERPEGSISTLTIQRTEQRDSAMYRCASSPRPSGGYGYTFGSGTRLTVV.

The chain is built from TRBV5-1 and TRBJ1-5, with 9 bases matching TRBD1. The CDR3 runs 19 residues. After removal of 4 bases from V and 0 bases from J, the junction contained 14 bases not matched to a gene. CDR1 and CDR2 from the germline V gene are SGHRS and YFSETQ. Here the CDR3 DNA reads TGCGCCAGCAGCCCATTACCGGGACAGGGAGCTTATAGCAATCAGCCCCAGCATTTT. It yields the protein CASSPLPGQGAYSNQPQHF. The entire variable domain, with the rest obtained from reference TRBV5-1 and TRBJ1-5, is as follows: KAGVTQTPRYLIKTRGQQVTLSCSPISGHRSVSWYQQTPGQGLQFLFEYFSETQRNKGNFPGRFSGRQFSNSRSEMNVSTLELGDSALYLCASSPLPGQGAYSNQPQHFGDGTRLSIL.

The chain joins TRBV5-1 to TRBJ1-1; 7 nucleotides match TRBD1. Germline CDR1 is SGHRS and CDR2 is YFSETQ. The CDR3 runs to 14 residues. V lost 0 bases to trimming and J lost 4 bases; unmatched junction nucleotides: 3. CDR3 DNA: TGCGCCAGCAGCTTGGAGGGGGCCAGCACTGAAGCTTTCTTT. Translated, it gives CASSLEGASTEAFF.

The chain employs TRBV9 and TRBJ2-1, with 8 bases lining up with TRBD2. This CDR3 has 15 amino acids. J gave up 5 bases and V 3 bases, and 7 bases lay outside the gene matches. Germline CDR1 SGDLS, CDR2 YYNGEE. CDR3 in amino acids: CASSESGGPNNEQFF. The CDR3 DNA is TGTGCCAGCAGCGAATCGGGGGGGCCCAACAATGAGCAGTTCTTC.

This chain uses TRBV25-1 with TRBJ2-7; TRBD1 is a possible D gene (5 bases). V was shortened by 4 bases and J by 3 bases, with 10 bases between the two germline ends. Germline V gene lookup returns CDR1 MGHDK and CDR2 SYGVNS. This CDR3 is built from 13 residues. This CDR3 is CASSAIQGYEQYF. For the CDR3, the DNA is TGTGCCAGCAGTGCGATCCAGGGCTACGAGCAGTACTTC.

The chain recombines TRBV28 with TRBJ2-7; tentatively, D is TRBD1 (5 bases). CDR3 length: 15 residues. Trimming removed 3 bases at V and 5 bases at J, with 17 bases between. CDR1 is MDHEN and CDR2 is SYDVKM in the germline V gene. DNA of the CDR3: TGTGCCAGCAGTTTCCCCAGGGCCTTCATGGACGAGCAGTACTTC. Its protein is CASSFPRAFMDEQYF.

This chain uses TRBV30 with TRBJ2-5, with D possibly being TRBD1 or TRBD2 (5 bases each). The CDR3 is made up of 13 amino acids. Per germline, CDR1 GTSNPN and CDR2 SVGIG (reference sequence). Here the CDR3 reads CAWEQGGGGTQYF. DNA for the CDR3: TGTGCTTGGGAGCAGGGTGGTGGTGGGACCCAGTACTTC.

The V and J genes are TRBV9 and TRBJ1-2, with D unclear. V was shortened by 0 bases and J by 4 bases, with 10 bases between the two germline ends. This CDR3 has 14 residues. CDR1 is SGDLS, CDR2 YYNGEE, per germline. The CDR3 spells CASSVVGDPYGYTF. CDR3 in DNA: TGTGCCAGCAGCGTAGTGGGCGACCCCTATGGCTACACCTTC. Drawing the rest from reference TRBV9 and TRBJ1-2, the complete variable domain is DSGVTQTPKHLITATGQRVTLRCSPRSGDLSVYWYQQSLDQGLQFLIQYYNGEERAKGNILERFSAQQFPDLHSELNLSSLELGDSALYFCASSVVGDPYGYTFGSGTRLTVV.

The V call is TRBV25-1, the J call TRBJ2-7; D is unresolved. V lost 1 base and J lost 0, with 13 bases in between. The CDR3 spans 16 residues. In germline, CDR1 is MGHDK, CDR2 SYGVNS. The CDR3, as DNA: TGTGCCAGCAGTGAATCGATGACGGCTAGCTCCTACGAGCAGTACTTC. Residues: CASSESMTASSYEQYF.

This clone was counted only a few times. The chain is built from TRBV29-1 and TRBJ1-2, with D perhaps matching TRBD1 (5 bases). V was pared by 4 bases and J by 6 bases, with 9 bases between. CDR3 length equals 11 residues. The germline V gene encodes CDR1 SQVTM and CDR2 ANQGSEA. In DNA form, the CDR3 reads TGCAGCGTTGGGGGCAGGGATGGCTACACCTTC. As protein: CSVGGRDGYTF.

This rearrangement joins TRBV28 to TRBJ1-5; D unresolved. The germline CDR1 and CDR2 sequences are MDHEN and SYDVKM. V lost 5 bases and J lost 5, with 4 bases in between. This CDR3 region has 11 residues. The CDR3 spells CASSADQPQHF. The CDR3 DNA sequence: TGTGCCAGCAGTGCGGATCAGCCCCAGCATTTT.

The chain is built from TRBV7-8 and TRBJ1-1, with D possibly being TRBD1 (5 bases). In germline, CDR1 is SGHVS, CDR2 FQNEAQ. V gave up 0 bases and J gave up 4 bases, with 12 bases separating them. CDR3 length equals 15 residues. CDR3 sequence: CASSLASLGGTEAFF. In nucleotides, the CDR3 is TGTGCCAGCAGCTTAGCCTCTCTGGGGGGCACTGAAGCTTTCTTT.

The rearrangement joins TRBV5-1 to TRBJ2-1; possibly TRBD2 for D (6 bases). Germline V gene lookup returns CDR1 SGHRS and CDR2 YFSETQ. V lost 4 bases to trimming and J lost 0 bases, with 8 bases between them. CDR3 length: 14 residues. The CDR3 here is CASSPDYSYNEQFF. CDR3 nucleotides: TGCGCCAGCAGCCCGGACTACTCCTACAATGAGCAGTTCTTC.